These T cell receptor beta chains were read from a single sample in a study of identical twins. Via MiXCR, TCRdb re-called the 5' RACE reads, giving one row per CDR3 protein. The data show roughly 720,000 distinct CDR3 sequences, about 20% seen once. These data also featured in a second study, about T cells expressing NK-cell markers.

The sequencing sample was made of PBMCs. The receptors come from a woman aged 18-29 years in good health. The CDR3 runs from the conserved cysteine through the conserved F or W. D genes are given only for firm matches. For some rows the clone size is stated as once, few or many, or as a class when expanded; others skip it.

V: TRBV5-1
D: NA
size: many
J: TRBJ2-1
CDR3: CASSLAGIPYNEQFF
DNA: TGCGCCAGCAGCTTGGCAGGGATCCCGTACAATGAGCAGTTCTTC

V: TRBV9
D: TRBD2
size: NA
J: TRBJ2-2
CDR3: CASSGGLAGGPGTGELFF
DNA: TGTGCCAGCAGCGGGGGACTAGCGGGAGGGCCGGGCACCGGGGAGCTGTTTTTT

V: TRBV7-2
D: TRBD1
size: few
J: TRBJ1-6
CDR3: CASSSDLSGGDSPLHF
DNA: TGTGCCAGCAGCTCGGACTTATCAGGGGGAGATTCACCCCTCCACTTT

V: TRBV19
D: NA
size: NA
J: TRBJ1-2
CDR3: CASSSLTENYGYTF
DNA: TGTGCCAGTAGCTCTCTGACAGAGAACTATGGCTACACCTTC

V: TRBV30
D: NA
size: NA
J: TRBJ2-6
CDR3: CAWGRYGANVLTF
DNA: TGTGCCTGGGGACGTTACGGGGCCAACGTCCTGACTTTC

V: TRBV5-1
D: NA
size: NA
J: TRBJ2-3
CDR3: CASSLGVTLPGTQYF
DNA: TGCGCCAGCAGCTTGGGAGTTACCCTACCGGGTACGCAGTATTTT

V: TRBV19
D: NA
size: NA
J: TRBJ2-7
CDR3: CASSINQETYEQYF
DNA: TGTGCCAGTAGTATCAACCAGGAAACATACGAGCAGTACTTC

V: TRBV3-1
D: TRBD2
size: NA
J: TRBJ2-2
CDR3: CACSLGTSGRRLDTGELFF
DNA: TGTGCCTGCAGTTTAGGGACTAGCGGGAGAAGGCTAGACACCGGGGAGCTGTTTTTT

V: TRBV12-3/TRBV12-4
D: NA
size: many
J: TRBJ2-1
CDR3: CASSPRALENEQFF
DNA: TGTGCCAGCAGTCCCCGGGCCCTGGAGAATGAGCAGTTCTTC

V: TRBV6-6
D: TRBD1
size: few
J: TRBJ1-2
CDR3: CASSSGTGLYTF
DNA: TGTGCCAGCAGTTCTGGGACAGGTCTCTACACCTTC

V: TRBV20-1
D: TRBD2
size: NA
J: TRBJ2-5
CDR3: CSARPPGLADPYF
DNA: TGCAGTGCTCGGCCCCCGGGACTAGCGGACCCTTACTTC

V: TRBV2
D: NA
size: few
J: TRBJ2-2
CDR3: CASRYVSGSTGELFF
DNA: TGTGCCAGCAGATATGTGTCAGGGTCTACCGGGGAGCTGTTTTTT

V: TRBV3-1
D: TRBD2
size: NA
J: TRBJ2-1
CDR3: CASSQVGGRVGEQFF
DNA: TGTGCCAGCAGCCAAGTGGGCGGGAGAGTCGGTGAGCAGTTCTTC

V: TRBV7-9
D: NA
size: NA
J: TRBJ1-4
CDR3: CASSYEGGKLFF
DNA: TGTGCCAGCAGCTACGAGGGCGGAAAACTGTTTTTT

V: TRBV5-1
D: NA
size: NA
J: TRBJ2-7
CDR3: CASSLVPDGSYEQYF
DNA: TGCGCCAGCAGCTTGGTGCCTGACGGATCCTACGAGCAGTACTTC

V: TRBV11-2
D: NA
size: few
J: TRBJ2-3
CDR3: CASSPQLEGWSRDTQYF
DNA: TGTGCCAGCAGCCCCCAATTGGAGGGATGGTCTCGCGATACGCAGTATTTT

V: TRBV11-3
D: TRBD1
size: NA
J: TRBJ2-7
CDR3: CASSSSFTGDDEQYF
DNA: TGTGCCAGCAGCTCCTCCTTTACAGGGGATGACGAGCAGTACTTC

V: TRBV18
D: TRBD1
size: few
J: TRBJ2-1
CDR3: CASSPLVGGTGTFNEQFF
DNA: TGTGCCAGCTCACCACTGGTTGGCGGGACAGGGACGTTCAATGAGCAGTTCTTC

V: TRBV7-7
D: NA
size: NA
J: TRBJ2-5
CDR3: CASSPHSSGLLGETQYF
DNA: TGTGCCAGCAGCCCACACTCTTCGGGACTCTTGGGGGAGACCCAGTACTTC

V: TRBV5-8
D: NA
size: NA
J: TRBJ1-1
CDR3: CASSLRRLNTEAFF
DNA: TGTGCCAGCAGCTTGCGCAGACTCAACACTGAAGCTTTCTTT

V: TRBV7-6
D: NA
size: NA
J: TRBJ2-3
CDR3: CASTPAKGGGTDTQYF
DNA: TGTGCCAGCACCCCTGCCAAGGGGGGGGGCACAGATACGCAGTATTTT

V: TRBV6-1
D: NA
size: NA
J: TRBJ2-1
CDR3: CASSEGGLSFYNEQFF
DNA: TGTGCCAGCAGCGAGGGAGGCCTCTCGTTTTACAATGAGCAGTTCTTC

V: TRBV27
D: TRBD2
size: NA
J: TRBJ2-7
CDR3: CATKLAGGPYEQYF
DNA: TGTGCCACCAAACTAGCGGGAGGGCCCTACGAGCAGTACTTC

V: TRBV7-2
D: NA
size: many
J: TRBJ2-6
CDR3: CASSLGGTGANVLTF
DNA: TGTGCCAGCAGCTTAGGGGGGACTGGGGCCAACGTCCTGACTTTC